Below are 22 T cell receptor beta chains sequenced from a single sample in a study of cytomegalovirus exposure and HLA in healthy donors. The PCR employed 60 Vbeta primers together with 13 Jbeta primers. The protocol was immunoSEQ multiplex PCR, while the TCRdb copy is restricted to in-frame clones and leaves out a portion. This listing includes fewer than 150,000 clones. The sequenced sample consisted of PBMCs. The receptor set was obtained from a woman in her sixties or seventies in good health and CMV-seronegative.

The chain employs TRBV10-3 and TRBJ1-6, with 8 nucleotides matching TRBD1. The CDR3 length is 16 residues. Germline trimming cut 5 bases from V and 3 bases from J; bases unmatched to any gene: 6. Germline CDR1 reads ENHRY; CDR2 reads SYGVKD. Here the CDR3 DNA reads TGTGCCATCAGTAACACAGGGGGGCTCTATAATTCACCCCTCCACTTT. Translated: CAISNTGGLYNSPLHF.

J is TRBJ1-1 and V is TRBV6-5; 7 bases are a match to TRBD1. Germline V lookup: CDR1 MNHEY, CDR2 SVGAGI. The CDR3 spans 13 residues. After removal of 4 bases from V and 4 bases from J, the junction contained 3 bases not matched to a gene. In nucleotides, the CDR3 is TGTGCCAGCAGTTTAGACAGGGCCACTGAAGCTTTCTTT. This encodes CASSLDRATEAFF.

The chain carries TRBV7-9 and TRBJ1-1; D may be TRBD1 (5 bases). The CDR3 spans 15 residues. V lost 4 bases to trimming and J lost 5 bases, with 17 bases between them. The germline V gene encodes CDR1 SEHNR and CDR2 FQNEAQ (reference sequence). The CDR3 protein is CASSWGDGLGTEAFF. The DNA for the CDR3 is TGTGCCAGCAGCTGGGGGGACGGCCTGGGGACTGAAGCTTTCTTT.

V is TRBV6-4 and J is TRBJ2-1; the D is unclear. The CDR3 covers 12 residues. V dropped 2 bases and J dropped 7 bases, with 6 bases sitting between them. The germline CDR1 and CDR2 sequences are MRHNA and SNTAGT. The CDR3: CASSDLGNEQFF. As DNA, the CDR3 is TGTGCCAGCAGTGACCTAGGTAATGAGCAGTTCTTC.

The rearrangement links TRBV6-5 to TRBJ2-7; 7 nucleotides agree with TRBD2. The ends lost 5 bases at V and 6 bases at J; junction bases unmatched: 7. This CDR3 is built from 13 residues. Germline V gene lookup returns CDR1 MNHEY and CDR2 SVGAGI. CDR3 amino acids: CASSPAGWPEQYF. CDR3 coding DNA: TGTGCCAGCAGTCCAGCGGGATGGCCCGAGCAGTACTTC.

CDR3 nucleotides: TGTGCCAGCAGTTTAGGGGGCTTGATCCTAGAAGCTTTCTTT. Translation gives CASSLGGLILEAFF. V and J are TRBV28 and TRBJ1-1, with D maybe TRBD1 (6 bases). Germline CDR1 MDHEN, CDR2 SYDVKM. Trimming removed 2 bases from V and 8 bases from J, with 15 bases in between. There are 14 residues in the CDR3.

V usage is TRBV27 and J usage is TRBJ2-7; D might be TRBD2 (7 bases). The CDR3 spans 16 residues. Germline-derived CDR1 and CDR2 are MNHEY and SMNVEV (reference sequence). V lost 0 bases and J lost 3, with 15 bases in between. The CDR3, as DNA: TGTGCCAGCAGTTTATCAGCGGAGGGGGGGTTCTACGAGCAGTACTTC. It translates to CASSLSAEGGFYEQYF.

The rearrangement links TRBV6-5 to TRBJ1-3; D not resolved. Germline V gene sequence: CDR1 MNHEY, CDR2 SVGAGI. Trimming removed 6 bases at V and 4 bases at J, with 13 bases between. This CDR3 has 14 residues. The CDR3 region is CASRSSMSGNTIYF. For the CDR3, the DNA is TGTGCCAGCAGGTCGTCTATGAGCGGAAACACCATATATTTT.

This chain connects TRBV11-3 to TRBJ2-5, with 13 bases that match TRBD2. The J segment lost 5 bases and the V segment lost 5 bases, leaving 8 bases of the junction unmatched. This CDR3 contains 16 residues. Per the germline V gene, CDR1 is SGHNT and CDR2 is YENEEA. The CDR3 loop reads CASSRGLAGVGETQYF. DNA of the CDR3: TGTGCCAGCAGCCGCGGACTAGCGGGAGTGGGTGAGACCCAGTACTTC.

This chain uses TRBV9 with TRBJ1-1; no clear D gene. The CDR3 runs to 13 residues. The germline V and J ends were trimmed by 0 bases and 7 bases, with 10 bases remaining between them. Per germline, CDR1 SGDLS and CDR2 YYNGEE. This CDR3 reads CASSVDSRVEAFF. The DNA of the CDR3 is TGTGCCAGCAGCGTAGATAGTCGGGTTGAAGCTTTCTTT.

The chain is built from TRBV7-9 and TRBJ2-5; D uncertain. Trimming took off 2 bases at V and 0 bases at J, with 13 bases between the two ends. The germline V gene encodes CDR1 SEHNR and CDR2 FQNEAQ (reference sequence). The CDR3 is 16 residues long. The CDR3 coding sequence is TGTGCCAGCAGCTTAACCTTCTTGAGTAACCAAGAGACCCAGTACTTC. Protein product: CASSLTFLSNQETQYF.

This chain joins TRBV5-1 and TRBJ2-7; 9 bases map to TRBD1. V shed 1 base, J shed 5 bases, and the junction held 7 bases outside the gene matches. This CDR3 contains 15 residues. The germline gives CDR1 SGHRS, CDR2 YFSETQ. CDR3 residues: CASSLYGTGINEQYF. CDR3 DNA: TGCGCCAGCAGCTTGTACGGGACAGGGATCAACGAGCAGTACTTC.

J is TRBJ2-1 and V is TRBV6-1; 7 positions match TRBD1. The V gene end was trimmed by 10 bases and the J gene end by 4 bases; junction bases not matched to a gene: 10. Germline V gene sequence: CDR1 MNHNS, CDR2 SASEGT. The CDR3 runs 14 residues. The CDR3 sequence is CATSPGQSYNEQFF. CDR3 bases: TGTGCCACTAGCCCGGGACAGAGTTACAATGAGCAGTTCTTC.

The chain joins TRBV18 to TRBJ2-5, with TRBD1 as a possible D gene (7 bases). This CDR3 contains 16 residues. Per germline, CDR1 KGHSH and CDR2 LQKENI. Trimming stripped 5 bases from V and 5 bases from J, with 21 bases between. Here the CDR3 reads CASSSRQGGSLETQYF. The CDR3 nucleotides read TGTGCCAGCTCATCTCGACAGGGAGGTAGTTTGGAGACCCAGTACTTC.

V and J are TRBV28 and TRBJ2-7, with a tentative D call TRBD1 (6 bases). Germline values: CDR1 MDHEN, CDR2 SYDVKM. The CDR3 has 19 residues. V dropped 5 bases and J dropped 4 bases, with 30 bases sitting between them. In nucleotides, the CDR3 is TGTGCCAGCAGTAGCCTCAGACAGGTGGCCCCAAACCTTCGATACGAGCAGTACTTC. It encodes CASSSLRQVAPNLRYEQYF.

The CDR3 DNA reads TGCAGCGTCGGACAGGGGATATCAGATACGCAGTATTTT. Its translation: CSVGQGISDTQYF. The chain uses TRBV29-1 and TRBJ2-3, with TRBD1 identical over 9 bases. The junction had 5 bases not matched to a gene; V was cut back by 6 bases and J by 4 bases. Per the germline V gene, CDR1 is SQVTM and CDR2 is ANQGSEA. The CDR3 loop spans 13 amino acids.

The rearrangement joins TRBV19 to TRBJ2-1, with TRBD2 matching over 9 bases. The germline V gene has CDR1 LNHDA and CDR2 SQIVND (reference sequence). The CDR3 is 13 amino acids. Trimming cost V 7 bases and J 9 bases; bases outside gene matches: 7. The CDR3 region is CASIGSGRREQFF. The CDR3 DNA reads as TGTGCCAGTATTGGTAGCGGGAGACGTGAGCAGTTCTTC.

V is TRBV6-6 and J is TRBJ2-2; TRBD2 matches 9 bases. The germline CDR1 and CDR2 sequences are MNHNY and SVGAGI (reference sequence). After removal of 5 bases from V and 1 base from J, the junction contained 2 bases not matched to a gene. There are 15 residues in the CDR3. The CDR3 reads CASSDSGGNTGELFF. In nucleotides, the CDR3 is TGTGCCAGCAGTGATAGCGGGGGGAACACCGGGGAGCTGTTTTTT.

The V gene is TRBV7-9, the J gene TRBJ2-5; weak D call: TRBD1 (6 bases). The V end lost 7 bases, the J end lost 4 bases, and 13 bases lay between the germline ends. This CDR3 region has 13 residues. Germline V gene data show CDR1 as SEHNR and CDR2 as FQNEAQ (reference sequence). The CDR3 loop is CASTKDSRETQYF. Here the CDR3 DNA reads TGTGCCAGCACCAAGGACAGTCGAGAGACCCAGTACTTC.

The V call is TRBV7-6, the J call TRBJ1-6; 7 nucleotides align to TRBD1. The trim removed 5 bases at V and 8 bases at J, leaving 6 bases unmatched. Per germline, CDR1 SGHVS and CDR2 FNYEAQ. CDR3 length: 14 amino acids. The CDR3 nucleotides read TGTGCCAGCAGCCAGGGACAGCGAGATTCACCCCTCCACTTT. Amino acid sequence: CASSQGQRDSPLHF.

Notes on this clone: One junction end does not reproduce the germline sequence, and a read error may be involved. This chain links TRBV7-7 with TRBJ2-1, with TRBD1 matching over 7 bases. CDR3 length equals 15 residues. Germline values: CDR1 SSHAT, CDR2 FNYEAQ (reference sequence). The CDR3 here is CASSATRTGYNEQFF. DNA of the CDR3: TGTGCTAGCAGCGCTACCAGGACAGGCTACAATGAGCAGTTCTTC.

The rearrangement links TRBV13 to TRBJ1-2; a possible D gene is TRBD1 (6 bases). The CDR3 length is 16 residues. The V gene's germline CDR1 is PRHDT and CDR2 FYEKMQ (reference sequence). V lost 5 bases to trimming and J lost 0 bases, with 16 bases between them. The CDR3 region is CASSPNTGGANYGYTF. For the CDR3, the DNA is TGTGCCAGCAGCCCAAATACGGGGGGCGCTAACTATGGCTACACCTTC. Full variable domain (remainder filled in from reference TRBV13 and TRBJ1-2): AAGVIQSPRHLIKEKRETATLKCYPIPRHDTVYWYQQGPGQDPQFLISFYEKMQSDKGSIPDRFSAQQFSDYHSELNMSSLELGDSALYFCASSPNTGGANYGYTFGSGTRLTVV.